This TCR beta chain came from a study of shared clonotypes between healthy human individuals. Study-wide background: The cohort had two women and three men, ages 18 to 49. Findings and limits, study-wide: A generally larger estimated richness was seen in naive subsets than in memory subsets. The study found lower generation probabilities in non-shared clonotypes than in those shared by all four donors.

Some clones are missing from TCRdb's copy, which holds only in-frame ones; the method was immunoSEQ multiplex PCR. Of more than 2 million clones detected, about 93% appear once; the ten largest clones hold less than 2%. The CDR3 sequence is 17 residues long. CDR1 SEHNR and CDR2 FQNEAQ come from the germline V gene (reference sequence). The V and J ends lost 1 base and 2 bases, in that order; junction bases with no gene match: 7. With regard to this clone: The antigen remains undetermined.

Naivety among CD8 cells was defined by CD45RO negativity and positive CCR7 selection, thereby excluding terminally differentiated effector memory CD45RA+ cells. V gene TRBV7-9 combines with J gene TRBJ1-5; 8 nucleotides agree with TRBD1. The origin of this receptor is a man between 18 and 35 years old in good health. Some clones in this sample may be carry-over from other donors' samples. The sample taken for sequencing was naive CD8+ T cells from PBMCs. In nucleotides, the CDR3 is TGTGCCAGCAGCTTAGTGCCAGGGGGCGTCGGCAATCAGCCCCAGCATTTT. This translates into CASSLVPGGVGNQPQHF. Together with reference TRBV7-9 and TRBJ1-5, the CDR3 gives the full variable domain: DTGVSQNPRHKITKRGQNVTFRCDPISEHNRLYWYRQTLGQGPEFLTYFQNEAQLEKSRLLSDRFSAERPKGSFSTLEIQRTEQGDSAMYLCASSLVPGGVGNQPQHFGDGTRLSIL.